These 4 T cell receptor beta chains were all obtained from the same sample, sequenced in a study of blood T cells in healthy people across ages. Next came a second PCR, run for roughly 6 to 11 cycles, which used a sample-barcoded 5' primer along with a J-beta primer mix. Using its own MiXCR run on the 5' RACE reads, TCRdb lists one record per CDR3 protein. Among 700,000 to 800,000 distinct CDR3 sequences listed, roughly 41% were seen once. The source material was blood. These receptors came from a woman between 55 and 75 years old in good health.

The chain links TRBV20-1 to TRBJ2-3; the D call may be TRBD1 or TRBD2 (5 bases each). The CDR3 sequence is 14 residues long. With 5 bases removed from V and 10 bases from J, the gap between germline ends came to 22 bases. The germline V gene encodes CDR1 DFQATT and CDR2 SNEGSKA (reference sequence). The CDR3 loop reads CSAFTPGGLAAQYF. Here the CDR3 DNA reads TGCAGTGCTTTCACCCCTGGGGGTTTGGCTGCGCAGTATTTT.

With regard to this clonotype: This may come from a read error, since a much larger clone is one base off. The chain uses TRBV30 and TRBJ1-1, with D possibly being TRBD1 (5 bases). Germline loops: CDR1 GTSNPN, CDR2 SVGIG (reference sequence). V lost 3 bases and J 7 bases, leaving 9 bases between the germline ends. The CDR3 covers 11 residues. The DNA for the CDR3 is TGTGCCTGGAGAGGCGGGGGTGAAGCTTTCTTT. As protein: CAWRGGGEAFF.

This clonotype was detected a few times. The chain recombines TRBV5-1 with TRBJ2-4; D is perhaps TRBD1 (7 bases). Germline V CDR1 and CDR2: SGHRS, YFSETQ. This CDR3 has 16 residues. The V end lost 4 bases, the J end lost 10 bases, and 24 bases lay between the germline ends. The CDR3 region has the DNA TGCGCCAGCAGCCCCCCCCCAGGGGGGCCCGCAATGATTCAGTACTTC. Residues: CASSPPPGGPAMIQYF.

The chain employs TRBV11-2 and TRBJ2-2; no reliable D call. Trimming left V 8 bases short and J 3 bases short, with 16 bases between. This CDR3 comprises 15 residues. Germline CDR1 SGHAT, CDR2 FQNNGV. The CDR3 sequence: CASHPGKRHTGELFF. As DNA, the CDR3 is TGTGCCAGCCATCCTGGAAAACGACACACCGGGGAGCTGTTTTTT.